This T cell receptor beta chain was captured in a study of T-cell reconstitution after alpha-beta-depleted transplantation in children. This sample's TCRbeta library carried unique molecular identifier barcodes. TCRdb processed the PCR reads anew with MiXCR; each CDR3 protein has one entry. The table has about 370,000 distinct CDR3 sequences, approximately 20% seen once. Germline V CDR1 and CDR2: LGHNA, YSLEER. The CDR3 is 15 residues long. V was trimmed by 1 base and J by 3 bases, leaving 13 bases between them. The sequence came from a human donor who donated a stem cell graft to a child with acute myeloid leukemia. This chain connects TRBV4-3 to TRBJ2-7, with D possibly TRBD2 on 5 matching bases. The starting material was PBMCs from the stem cell graft donor, obtained from the stem cell graft. The CDR3 reads CASSQGTARGYEQYF. The CDR3 DNA is TGCGCCAGCAGCCAAGGTACAGCCCGGGGCTACGAGCAGTACTTC.